The T cell receptor (beta chain) described here comes from a study of patients and donors after allogeneic stem cell transplantation. TCRdb reprocessed the RT-PCR reads with MiXCR, giving one entry per CDR3 protein. There are 150,000 to 200,000 distinct CDR3 sequences in the sample; approximately 24% occur only once, and 25% to 30% lies in the top ten. The sample consisted of blood, either unsorted or a sorted T cell fraction (not recorded which). The clonotype originates from a human donor who was either an allogeneic HSCT recipient or a stem cell or donor lymphocyte infusion donor (not recorded which). It is not recorded whose cells these are; they may come from a transplant donor.

DNA for the CDR3: TGCAGCGTTCTGGGGACCCACGAGCAGTACTTC. Amino acids: CSVLGTHEQYF. This chain joins TRBV29-1 and TRBJ2-7; D may correspond to TRBD1 or TRBD2 (5 bases each). The V gene's germline CDR1 is SQVTM and CDR2 ANQGSEA. V lost 5 bases and J 5 bases, leaving 10 bases between the germline ends. The CDR3 has 11 residues.